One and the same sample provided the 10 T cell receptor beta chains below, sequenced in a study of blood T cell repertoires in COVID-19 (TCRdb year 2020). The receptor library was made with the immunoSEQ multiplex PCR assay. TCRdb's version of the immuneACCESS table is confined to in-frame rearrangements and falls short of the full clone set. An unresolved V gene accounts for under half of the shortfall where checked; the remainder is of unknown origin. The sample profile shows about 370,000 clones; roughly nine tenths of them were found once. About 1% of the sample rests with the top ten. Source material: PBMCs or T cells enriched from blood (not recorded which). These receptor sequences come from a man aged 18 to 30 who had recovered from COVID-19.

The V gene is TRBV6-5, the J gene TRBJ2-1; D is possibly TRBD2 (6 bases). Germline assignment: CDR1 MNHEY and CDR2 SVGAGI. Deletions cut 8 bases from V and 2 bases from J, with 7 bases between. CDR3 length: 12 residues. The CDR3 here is CASRGAYNEQFF. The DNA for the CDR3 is TGTGCCAGCCGCGGGGCCTACAATGAGCAGTTCTTC.

The CDR3 is CASSVGGEGYNEQFF. In DNA form, the CDR3 reads TGTGCCAGCAGCGTAGGGGGAGAGGGCTACAATGAGCAGTTCTTC. The gene calls are TRBV9 and TRBJ2-1; D is possibly TRBD2 (5 bases). The CDR3 consists of 15 residues. Germline V CDR1 and CDR2: SGDLS, YYNGEE. Trimming pared 0 bases from V and 3 bases from J, leaving 10 bases between.

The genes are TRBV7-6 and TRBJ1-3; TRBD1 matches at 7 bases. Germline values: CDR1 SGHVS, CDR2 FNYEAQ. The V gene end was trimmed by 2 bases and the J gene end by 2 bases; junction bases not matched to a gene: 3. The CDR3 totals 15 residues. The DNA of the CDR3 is TGTGCCAGCAGCTTAAGTACAGGGGCTGGAAACACCATATATTTT. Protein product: CASSLSTGAGNTIYF. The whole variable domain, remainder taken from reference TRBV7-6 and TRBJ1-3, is GAGVSQSPRYKVTKRGQDVALRCDPISGHVSLYWYRQALGQGPEFLTYFNYEAQQDKSGLPNDRFSAERPEGSISTLTIQRTEQRDSAMYRCASSLSTGAGNTIYFGEGSWLTVV.

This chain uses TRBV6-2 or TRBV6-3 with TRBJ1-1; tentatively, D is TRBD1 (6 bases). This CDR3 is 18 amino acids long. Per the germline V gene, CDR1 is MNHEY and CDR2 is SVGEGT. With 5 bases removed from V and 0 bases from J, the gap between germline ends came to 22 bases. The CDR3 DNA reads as TGTGCCAGCAGTCGTCCCCGGGGACACGGAAACCTGAACACTGAAGCTTTCTTT. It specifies CASSRPRGHGNLNTEAFF.

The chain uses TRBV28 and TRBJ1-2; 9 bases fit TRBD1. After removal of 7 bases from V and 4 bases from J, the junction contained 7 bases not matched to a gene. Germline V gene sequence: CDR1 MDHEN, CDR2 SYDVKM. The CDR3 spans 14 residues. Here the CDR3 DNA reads TGTGCCAGCACCCCGACAGGGGGAGGCTATGGCTACACCTTC. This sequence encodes CASTPTGGGYGYTF.

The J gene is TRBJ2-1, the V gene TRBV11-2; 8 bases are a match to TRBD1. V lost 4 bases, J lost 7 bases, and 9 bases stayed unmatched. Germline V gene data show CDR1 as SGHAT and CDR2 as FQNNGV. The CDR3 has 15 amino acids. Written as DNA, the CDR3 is TGTGCCAGCAGCTCCGACAGGGGTGATTGGAATGAGCAGTTCTTC. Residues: CASSSDRGDWNEQFF.

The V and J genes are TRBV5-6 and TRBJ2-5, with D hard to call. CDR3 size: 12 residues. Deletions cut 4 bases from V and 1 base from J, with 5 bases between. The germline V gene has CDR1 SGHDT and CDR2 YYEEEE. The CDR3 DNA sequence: TGTGCCAGCAGCCGAGCCCAAGAGACCCAGTACTTC. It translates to CASSRAQETQYF.

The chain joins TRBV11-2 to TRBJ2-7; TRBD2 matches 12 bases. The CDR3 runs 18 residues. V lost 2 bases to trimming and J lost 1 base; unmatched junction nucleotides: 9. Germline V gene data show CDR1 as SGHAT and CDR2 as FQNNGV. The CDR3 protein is CASSLRSLAGGISYEQYF. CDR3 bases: TGTGCCAGCAGCTTACGCTCGCTAGCGGGAGGGATTTCCTACGAGCAGTACTTC.

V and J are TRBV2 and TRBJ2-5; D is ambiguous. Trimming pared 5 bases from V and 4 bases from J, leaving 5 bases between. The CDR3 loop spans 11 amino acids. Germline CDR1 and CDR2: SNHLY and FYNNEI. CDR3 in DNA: TGTGCCAGCAGTCCCCGAGAGACCCAGTACTTC. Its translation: CASSPRETQYF. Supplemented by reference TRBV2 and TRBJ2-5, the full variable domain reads EPEVTQTPSHQVTQMGQEVILRCVPISNHLYFYWYRQILGQKVEFLVSFYNNEISEKSEIFDDQFSVERPDGSNFTLKIRSTKLEDSAMYFCASSPRETQYFGPGTRLLVL.

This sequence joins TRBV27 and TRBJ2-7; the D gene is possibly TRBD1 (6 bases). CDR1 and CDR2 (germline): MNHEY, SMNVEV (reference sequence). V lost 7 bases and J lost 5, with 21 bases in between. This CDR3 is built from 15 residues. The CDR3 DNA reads TGTGCCAGCACCTCCTACAGGGACCGTCGGGACGAGCAGTACTTC. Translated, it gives CASTSYRDRRDEQYF.